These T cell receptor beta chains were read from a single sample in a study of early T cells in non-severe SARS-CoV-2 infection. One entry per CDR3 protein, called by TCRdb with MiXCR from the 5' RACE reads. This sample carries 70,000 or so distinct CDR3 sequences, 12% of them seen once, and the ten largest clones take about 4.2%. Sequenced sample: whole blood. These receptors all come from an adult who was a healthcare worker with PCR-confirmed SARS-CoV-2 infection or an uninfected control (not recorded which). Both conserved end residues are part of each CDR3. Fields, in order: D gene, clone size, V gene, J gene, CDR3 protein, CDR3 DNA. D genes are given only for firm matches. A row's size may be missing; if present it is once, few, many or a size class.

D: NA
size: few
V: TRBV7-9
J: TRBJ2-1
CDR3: CASSLVGNRNNEQFF
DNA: TGTGCCAGCAGCTTAGTTGGTAACCGAAACAATGAGCAGTTCTTC

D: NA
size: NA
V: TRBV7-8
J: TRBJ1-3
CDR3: CASSLDLSSGNTIYF
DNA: TGTGCCAGCAGCTTAGATCTTAGCTCTGGAAACACCATATATTTT

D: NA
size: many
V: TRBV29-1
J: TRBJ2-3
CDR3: CSALGHKYTAEDTQYF
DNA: TGCAGCGCCTTGGGGCACAAGTATACCGCAGAAGATACGCAGTATTTT

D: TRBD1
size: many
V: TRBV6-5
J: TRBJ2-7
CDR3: CASSQGARYEQYF
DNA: TGTGCCAGCAGCCAGGGGGCGCGATACGAGCAGTACTTC

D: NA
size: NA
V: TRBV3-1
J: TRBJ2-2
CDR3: CASSLGPHSGELFF
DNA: TGTGCCAGCAGCCTGGGGCCGCACTCCGGGGAGCTGTTTTTT

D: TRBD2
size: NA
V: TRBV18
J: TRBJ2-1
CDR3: CASSLSGRNNEQFF
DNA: TGTGCCAGCTCACTAAGCGGGAGGAACAATGAGCAGTTCTTC

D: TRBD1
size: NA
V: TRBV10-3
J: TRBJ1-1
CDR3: CAISDMDRGKTEAFF
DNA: TGTGCCATCAGTGATATGGACAGGGGGAAAACTGAAGCTTTCTTT

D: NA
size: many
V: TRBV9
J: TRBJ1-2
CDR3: CASSPGVGYTF
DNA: TGTGCCAGCAGCCCAGGGGTTGGCTACACCTTC

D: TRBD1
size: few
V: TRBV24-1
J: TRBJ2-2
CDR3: CATSDQTGGTGELFF
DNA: TGTGCCACCAGTGACCAAACAGGGGGAACCGGGGAGCTGTTTTTT

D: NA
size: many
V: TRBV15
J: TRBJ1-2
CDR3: CATSRDNSPRGLYGYTF
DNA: TGTGCCACCAGCAGAGATAATTCTCCCCGGGGCCTCTATGGCTACACCTTC

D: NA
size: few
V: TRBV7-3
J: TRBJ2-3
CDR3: CASMIGARIPVTDTQYF
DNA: TGTGCCAGCATGATTGGGGCCAGGATCCCGGTGACAGATACGCAGTATTTT

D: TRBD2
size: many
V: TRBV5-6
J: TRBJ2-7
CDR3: CASTPGSGRANTYEQYF
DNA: TGTGCCAGCACCCCTGGAAGCGGGAGGGCCAACACCTACGAGCAGTACTTC

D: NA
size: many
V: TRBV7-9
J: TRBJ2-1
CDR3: CASSLDRDPYEQFF
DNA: TGTGCCAGCAGCTTAGATCGGGACCCTTATGAGCAGTTCTTC

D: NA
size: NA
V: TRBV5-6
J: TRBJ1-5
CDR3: CASSLGRNQPQHF
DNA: TGTGCCAGCAGCTTGGGCCGGAATCAGCCCCAGCATTTT

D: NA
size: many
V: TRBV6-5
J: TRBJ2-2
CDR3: CASCLDGNTGELFF
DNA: TGTGCCAGCTGCCTGGACGGTAACACCGGGGAGCTGTTTTTT

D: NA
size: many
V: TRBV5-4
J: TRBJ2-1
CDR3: CASSLGSSENNEQFF
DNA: TGTGCCAGCAGCTTGGGATCTAGCGAAAACAATGAGCAGTTCTTC

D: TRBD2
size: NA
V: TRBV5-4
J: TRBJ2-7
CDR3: CASSFAGGPYEQYF
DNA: TGTGCCAGCAGCTTCGCGGGAGGGCCCTACGAGCAGTACTTC

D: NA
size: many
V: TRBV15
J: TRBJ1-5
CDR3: CATSRGLDQPQHF
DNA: TGTGCCACCAGCAGAGGGTTGGATCAGCCCCAGCATTTT

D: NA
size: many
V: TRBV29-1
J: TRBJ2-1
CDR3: CSVPGGPSSYNEQFF
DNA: TGCAGCGTGCCCGGCGGACCGAGCTCCTACAATGAGCAGTTCTTC

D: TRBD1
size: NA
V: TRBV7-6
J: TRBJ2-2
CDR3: CASSPWTGKTGELFF
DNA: TGTGCCAGCAGCCCCTGGACAGGGAAGACCGGGGAGCTGTTTTTT

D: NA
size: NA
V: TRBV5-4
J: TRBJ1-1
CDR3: CASSPINRGMNTEAFF
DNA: TGTGCCAGCAGCCCGATAAATAGGGGGATGAACACTGAAGCTTTCTTT

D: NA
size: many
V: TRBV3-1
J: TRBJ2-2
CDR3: CASSHWGSKDTGELFF
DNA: TGTGCCAGCAGCCATTGGGGGAGCAAAGACACCGGGGAGCTGTTTTTT

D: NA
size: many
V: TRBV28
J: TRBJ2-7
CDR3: CASGSPATGYEQYF
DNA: TGTGCCAGCGGGTCCCCTGCGACCGGCTACGAGCAGTACTTC

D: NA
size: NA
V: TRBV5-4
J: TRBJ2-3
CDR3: CASSLLITDTQYF
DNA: TGTGCCAGCAGCTTGTTGATCACAGATACGCAGTATTTT

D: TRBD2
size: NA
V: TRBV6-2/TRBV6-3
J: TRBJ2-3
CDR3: CASSYPRTGLAGVTDTQYF
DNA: TGTGCCAGCAGTTACCCCCGGACGGGACTAGCGGGAGTTACAGATACGCAGTATTTT

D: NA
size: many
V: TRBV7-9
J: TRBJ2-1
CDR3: CASSLTVTPNEQFF
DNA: TGTGCCAGCAGCTTGACAGTTACCCCCAATGAGCAGTTCTTC

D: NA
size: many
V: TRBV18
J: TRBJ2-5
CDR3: CASSPSQGQETQYF
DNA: TGTGCCAGCTCACCTTCTCAGGGGCAAGAGACCCAGTACTTC

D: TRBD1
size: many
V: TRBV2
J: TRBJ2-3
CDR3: CASSEISVGTGMDTQYF
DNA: TGTGCCAGCAGTGAAATCTCGGTGGGGACAGGGATGGATACGCAGTATTTT

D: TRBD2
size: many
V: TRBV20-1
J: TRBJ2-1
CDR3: CSASGLAALSYNEQFF
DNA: TGCAGTGCTTCCGGACTAGCGGCCCTATCCTACAATGAGCAGTTCTTC

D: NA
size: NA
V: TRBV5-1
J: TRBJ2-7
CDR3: CASAASSYEQYF
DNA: TGCGCCAGCGCCGCCAGCTCCTACGAGCAGTACTTC

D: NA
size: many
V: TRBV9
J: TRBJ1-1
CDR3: CASSVAETEAFF
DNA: TGTGCCAGCAGCGTAGCGGAGACTGAAGCTTTCTTT

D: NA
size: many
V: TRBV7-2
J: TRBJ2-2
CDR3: CASSLDRTNTGELFF
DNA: TGTGCCAGCAGCTTAGACAGGACGAACACCGGGGAGCTGTTTTTT

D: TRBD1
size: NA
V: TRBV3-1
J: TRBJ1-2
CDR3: CASSQGRGRGGYTF
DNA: TGTGCCAGCAGCCAAGGGAGGGGGCGAGGCGGCTACACCTTC

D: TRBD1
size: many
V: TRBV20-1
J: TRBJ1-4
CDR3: CSARTGGDEKLFF
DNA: TGCAGTGCACGGACAGGGGGGGATGAAAAACTGTTTTTT

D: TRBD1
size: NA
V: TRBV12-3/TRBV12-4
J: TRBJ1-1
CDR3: CASRLGQGITEAFF
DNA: TGTGCCAGCAGACTTGGACAGGGGATCACTGAAGCTTTCTTT

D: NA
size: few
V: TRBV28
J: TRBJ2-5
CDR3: CATTSARETQYF
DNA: TGTGCCACTACGTCGGCCCGGGAGACCCAGTACTTC

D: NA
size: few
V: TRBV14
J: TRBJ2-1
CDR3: CASSQDKLGGRYNEQFF
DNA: TGTGCCAGCAGCCAAGATAAGTTGGGGGGTCGCTACAATGAGCAGTTCTTC

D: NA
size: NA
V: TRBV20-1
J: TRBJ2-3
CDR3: CSASLSDTQYF
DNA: TGCAGTGCTAGTCTCTCAGATACGCAGTATTTT

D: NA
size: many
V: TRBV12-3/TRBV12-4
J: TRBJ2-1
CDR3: CASSLSLNSNEQFF
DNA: TGTGCCAGCAGTTTATCACTGAACAGCAATGAGCAGTTCTTC

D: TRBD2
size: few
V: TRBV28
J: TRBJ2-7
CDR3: CASGLAGGEQYF
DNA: TGTGCCAGCGGACTAGCGGGAGGCGAGCAGTACTTC

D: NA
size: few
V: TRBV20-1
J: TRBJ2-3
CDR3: CSARTGPGTDTQYF
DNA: TGCAGTGCTAGGACGGGCCCTGGCACAGATACGCAGTATTTT

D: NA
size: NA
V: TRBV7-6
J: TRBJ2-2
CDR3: CASSLDLTGELFF
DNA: TGTGCCAGCAGCTTAGACCTTACCGGGGAGCTGTTTTTT

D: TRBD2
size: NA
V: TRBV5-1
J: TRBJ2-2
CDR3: CASSLGSTSGNTGELFF
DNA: TGCGCCAGCAGCTTGGGGTCCACTAGCGGAAACACCGGGGAGCTGTTTTTT

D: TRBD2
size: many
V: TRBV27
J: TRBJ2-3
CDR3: CASSGTSGRATTDTQYF
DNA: TGTGCCAGCAGCGGGACTAGCGGGAGGGCAACCACAGATACGCAGTATTTT

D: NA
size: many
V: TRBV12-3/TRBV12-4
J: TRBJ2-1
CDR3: CASAGLSYNEQFF
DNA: TGTGCCAGCGCGGGACTCTCGTACAATGAGCAGTTCTTC

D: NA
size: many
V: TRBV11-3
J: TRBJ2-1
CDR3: CASSTPLAGGEQFF
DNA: TGTGCCAGCAGCACCCCCCTCGCCGGGGGTGAGCAGTTCTTC

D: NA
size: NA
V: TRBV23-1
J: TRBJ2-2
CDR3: CASRKGQNTGELFF
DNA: TGCGCCAGCAGAAAGGGACAGAACACCGGGGAGCTGTTTTTT